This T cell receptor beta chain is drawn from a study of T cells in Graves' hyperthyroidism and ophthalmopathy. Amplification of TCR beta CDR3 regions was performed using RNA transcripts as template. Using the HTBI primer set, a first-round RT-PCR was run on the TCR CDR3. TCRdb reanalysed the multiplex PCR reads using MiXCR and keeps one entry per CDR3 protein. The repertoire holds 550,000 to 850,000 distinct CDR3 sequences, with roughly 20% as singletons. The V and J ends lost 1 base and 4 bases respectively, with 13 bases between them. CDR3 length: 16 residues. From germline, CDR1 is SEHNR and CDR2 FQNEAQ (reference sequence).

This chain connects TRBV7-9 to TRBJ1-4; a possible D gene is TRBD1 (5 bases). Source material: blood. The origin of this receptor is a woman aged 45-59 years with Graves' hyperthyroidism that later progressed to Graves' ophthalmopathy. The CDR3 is CASSLVDNRVNEKLFF. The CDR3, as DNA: TGTGCCAGCAGCTTAGTGGACAATCGTGTTAATGAAAAACTGTTTTTT.